Sequencing of this T cell receptor beta chain was carried out in a study of human T cells and chemical hapten exposure. The ends were cut back, 4 bases at V and 12 bases at J, with 14 bases in the middle. CDR1 SGHRS and CDR2 YFSETQ come from the germline V gene. This CDR3 spans 11 amino acids. TCRdb re-called the RACE reads through MiXCR, storing one row per CDR3 protein. The sample has about 340,000 distinct CDR3 sequences; under 8% are singletons. This clonotype has a count of ten or more. The time point was: patch test 1, 2 weeks after DPC sensitization. Treatment of the sample: therapeutic diphenylcyclopropenone sensitization with weekly scalp DPC.

The receptor comes from a woman aged 18-30 years with alopecia areata. Some clones in this sample may be carry-over from other donors' samples. The sequences come from whole blood, collected in connection with sensitization to the hapten diphenylcyclopropenone (DPC). This rearrangement joins TRBV5-1 to TRBJ2-7; D is perhaps TRBD2 (7 bases). The CDR3 coding sequence is TGCGCCAGCAGCCCGGGGGGCCCGTGGTACTTC. It yields the protein CASSPGGPWYF.